The sequence of this T cell receptor (beta chain) was determined in a study of blood T cell repertoires in COVID-19. Study context: T cells, B-cell-depleted T cells, or PBMCs provided the cDNA or gDNA that served as material.

This CDR3 is built from 14 residues. Germline values: CDR1 MNHEY, CDR2 SVGAGI. V lost 4 bases and J 3 bases, leaving 12 bases between the germline ends. As originally analysed: Quantification of nucleated cells was approximated via reference gene primer amplification. TCRdb's copy holds only in-frame clones and misses some; the assay was immunoSEQ multiplex PCR. From that table come the V and J calls and clone size; the DNA was used to work out D and trimming. Of roughly 520,000 clones listed, roughly 90% are singletons. This TCR came from a woman in her forties who had recovered from COVID-19. The rearrangement links TRBV6-5 to TRBJ2-5; unclear D gene. Specimen: PBMCs or T cells enriched from blood (not recorded which). The CDR3 is CASSFLQTKETQYF. The CDR3 DNA reads as TGTGCCAGCAGTTTCCTTCAGACAAAAGAGACCCAGTACTTC.